This TCR beta chain was identified during a study of blood T cell repertoires in COVID-19. Looking at the study overall: From the United States, Italy and Spain came samples of acute and convalescent COVID-19. T cells, B-cell-depleted T cells, or PBMCs supplied cDNA or gDNA.

V was trimmed by 2 bases and J by 5 bases, leaving 3 bases between them. This CDR3 region has 11 residues. In the source study's methods: Reference gene primer amplification gave nucleated cell count estimates. Libraries were prepared by immunoSEQ multiplex PCR; TCRdb keeps only in-frame clonotypes and omits some of them. V, J and clone size are taken as reported in that table, and D and trimming were inferred from the DNA itself. The data contain 45,000 to 65,000 clones, 89% of them singletons. Sequencing used peripheral blood. This chain joins TRBV12-3 or TRBV12-4 and TRBJ2-5; D remains unclear. The sequence derives from a man at least 80 years old with active or convalescent COVID-19. CDR3 DNA: TGTGCCAGCAGTTTATATGAGACCCAGTACTTC. As protein: CASSLYETQYF.